Described below is a single TCR beta chain sequence and its context. Its antigen is currently unknown. This entry is derived from a study of Ad26.COV2.S vaccination and SARS-CoV-2 variants. Broader study findings: Non-spike TCR breadth showed similarity between vaccine and placebo recipients.

As to treatment: around 19 received Ad26.COV2.S at low or high dose, single or two shots; 5 received placebo; per-sample allocation not given. Sampling occurred on day 63 after the first vaccine or placebo injection. TCRdb's table, derived via immunoSEQ multiplex PCR, lists solely in-frame clones and lacks some. The data contain roughly 240,000 clones, roughly 90% of them seen just once; the ten biggest clones take up roughly a tenth. This TCR was recovered from a person between 18 and 65 years old who received the Ad26.COV2.S COVID-19 vaccine or a placebo. This sample comprised peripheral blood, obtained in a trial of Ad26.COV2.S vaccine versus placebo.

The CDR3 DNA sequence: TGTGCCAGCAGCCCAAGCGGGGGGCGAGGGTTCTACAATGAGCAGTTCTTC. Its protein is CASSPSGGRGFYNEQFF. The V and J genes are TRBV6-2 or TRBV6-3 and TRBJ2-1; 9 nucleotides line up with TRBD2. With V trimmed by 6 bases and J by 3 bases, 12 bases remained unmatched. Germline V lookup: CDR1 MNHEY, CDR2 SVGEGT. The CDR3 contains 17 residues.